This TCR beta chain was observed in a study of regulatory T cells in long-lasting Graves disease. Study-level findings and limits: When disease was persistent, TRBV28, TRBJ1-2 and TRBJ2-5 were the favored segments.

With iRepertoire HTBI primers and Arm-PCR of CDR3 regions, TCR beta libraries were built. TCRdb analysed the multiplex PCR reads with MiXCR anew, one entry per CDR3 protein. The data show some 320,000 distinct CDR3 sequences, with about 20% seen just once and about 39% held by the top ten. Germline-derived CDR1 and CDR2 are SQVTM and ANQGSEA. V was shortened by 4 bases and J by 6 bases, with 7 bases between the two germline ends. This CDR3 has 11 amino acids. Time point in this sample: newly diagnosed GD, antithyroid drugs for less than 3 months. The TCR library used RNA extracted from PBMCs. From each patient, about 8.1 milliliters of peripheral blood was drawn and collected into an EDTA anticoagulant tube. About this clonotype: Antigen: not known.

The sample consisted of peripheral blood mononuclear cells (PBMCs), taken at new diagnosis, from a patient treated with antithyroid drugs. This sequence was found in a female donor with Graves disease. The chain recombines TRBV29-1 with TRBJ2-1; D unclear. The CDR3 loop is CSVGESNEQFF. CDR3 nucleotide sequence: TGCAGCGTTGGTGAAAGCAATGAGCAGTTCTTC.